This TCR beta chain was sequenced during a study of blood T cell repertoires in COVID-19. The protocol was immunoSEQ multiplex PCR, while the TCRdb copy is restricted to in-frame clones and leaves out a portion. Of about 80,000 clones in the sample, 60% to 80% are singletons; the top ten hold 16%. V lost 0 bases and J 3 bases, leaving 9 bases between the germline ends. Germline CDR1 SGHDT, CDR2 YYEEEE. The CDR3 covers 15 residues. This chain uses TRBV5-6 with TRBJ2-2, with a weak D call TRBD1 (5 bases). This clonotype was sampled from a man aged 65-85 years with active or convalescent COVID-19. The sequenced sample was peripheral blood. The CDR3 region is CASSLVVGDTGELFF. The CDR3 region has the DNA TGTGCCAGCAGCTTGGTCGTAGGGGACACCGGGGAGCTGTTTTTT.